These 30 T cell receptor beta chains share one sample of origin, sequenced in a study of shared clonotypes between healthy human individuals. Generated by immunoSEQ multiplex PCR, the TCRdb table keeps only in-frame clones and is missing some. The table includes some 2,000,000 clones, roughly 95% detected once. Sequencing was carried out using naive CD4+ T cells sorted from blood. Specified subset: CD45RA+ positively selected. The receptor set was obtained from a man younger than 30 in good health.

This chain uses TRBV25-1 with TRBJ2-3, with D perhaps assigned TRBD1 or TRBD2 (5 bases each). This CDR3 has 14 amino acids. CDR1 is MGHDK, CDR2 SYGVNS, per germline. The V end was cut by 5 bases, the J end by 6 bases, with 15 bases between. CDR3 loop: CASSNKMGRDTQYF. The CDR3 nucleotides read TGTGCCAGCAGTAATAAAATGGGACGGGATACGCAGTATTTT.

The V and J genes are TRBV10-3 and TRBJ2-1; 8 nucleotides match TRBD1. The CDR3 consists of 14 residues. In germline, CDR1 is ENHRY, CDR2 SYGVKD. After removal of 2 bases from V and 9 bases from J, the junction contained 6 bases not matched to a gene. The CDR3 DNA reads TGTGCCATCAGTGAGAAAGGACAGGGAGGTGAGCAGTTCTTC. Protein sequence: CAISEKGQGGEQFF.

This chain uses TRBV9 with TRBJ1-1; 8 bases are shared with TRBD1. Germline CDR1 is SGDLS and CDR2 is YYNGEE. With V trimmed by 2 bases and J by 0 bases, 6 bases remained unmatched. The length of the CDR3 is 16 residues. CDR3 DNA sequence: TGTGCCAGCAGCGTTGGACAGGGAGGCGTGAACACTGAAGCTTTCTTT. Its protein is CASSVGQGGVNTEAFF.

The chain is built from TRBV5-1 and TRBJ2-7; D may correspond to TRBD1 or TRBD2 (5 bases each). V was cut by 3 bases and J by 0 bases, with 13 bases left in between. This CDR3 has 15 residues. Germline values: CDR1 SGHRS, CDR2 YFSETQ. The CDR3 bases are TGCGCCAGCAGCTCCGGGACGCAAAGCTCCTACGAGCAGTACTTC. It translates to CASSSGTQSSYEQYF.

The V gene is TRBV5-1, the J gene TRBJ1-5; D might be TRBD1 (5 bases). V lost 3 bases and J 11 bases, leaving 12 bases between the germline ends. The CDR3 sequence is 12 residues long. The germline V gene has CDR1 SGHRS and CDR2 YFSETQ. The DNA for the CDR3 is TGCGCCAGCAGCTGGCAGGGTAGGTCCCAGCATTTT. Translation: CASSWQGRSQHF.

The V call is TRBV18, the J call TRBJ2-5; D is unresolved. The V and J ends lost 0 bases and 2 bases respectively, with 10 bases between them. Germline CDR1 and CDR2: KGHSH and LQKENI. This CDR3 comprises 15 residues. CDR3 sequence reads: CASSPPGLYQETQYF. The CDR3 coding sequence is TGTGCCAGCTCACCACCCGGGCTCTATCAAGAGACCCAGTACTTC.

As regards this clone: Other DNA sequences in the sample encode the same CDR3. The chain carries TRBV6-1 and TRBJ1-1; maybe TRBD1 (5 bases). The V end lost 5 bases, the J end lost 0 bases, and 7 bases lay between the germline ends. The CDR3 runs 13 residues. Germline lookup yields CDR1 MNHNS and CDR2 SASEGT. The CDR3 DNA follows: TGTGCCAGCAGTAGGGGACTGAACACTGAAGCTTTCTTT. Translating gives CASSRGLNTEAFF.

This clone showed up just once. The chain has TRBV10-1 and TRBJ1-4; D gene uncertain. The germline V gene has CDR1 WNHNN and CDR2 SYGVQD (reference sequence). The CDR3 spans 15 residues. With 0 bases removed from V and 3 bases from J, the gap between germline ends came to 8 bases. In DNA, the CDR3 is TGCGCCAGCAGTGAGTCCGGGTCAGCTAATGAAAAACTGTTTTTT. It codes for CASSESGSANEKLFF.

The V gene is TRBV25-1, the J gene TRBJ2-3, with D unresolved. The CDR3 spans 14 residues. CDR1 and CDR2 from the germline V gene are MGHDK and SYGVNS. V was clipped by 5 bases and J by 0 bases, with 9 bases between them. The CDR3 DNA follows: TGTGCCAGCAGTATGGCGACGAGCACAGATACGCAGTATTTT. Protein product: CASSMATSTDTQYF.

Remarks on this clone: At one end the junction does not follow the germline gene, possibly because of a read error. The CDR3 here is CASSLGQVRSNEQFF. The CDR3 DNA reads as TGCGCCAGCAGTTTGGGGCAGGTAAGGAGTAATGAGCAGTTCTTC. The chain carries TRBV5-1 and TRBJ2-1; maybe TRBD1 (5 bases). Germline V gene data show CDR1 as SGHRS and CDR2 as YFSETQ. CDR3 length equals 15 residues.

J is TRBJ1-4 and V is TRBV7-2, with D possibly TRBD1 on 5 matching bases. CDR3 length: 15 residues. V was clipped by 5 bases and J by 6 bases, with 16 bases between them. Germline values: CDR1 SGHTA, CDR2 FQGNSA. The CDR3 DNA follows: TGTGCCAGCAGCCCGCTGGGGGAGGTCTATGAAAAACTGTTTTTT. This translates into CASSPLGEVYEKLFF.

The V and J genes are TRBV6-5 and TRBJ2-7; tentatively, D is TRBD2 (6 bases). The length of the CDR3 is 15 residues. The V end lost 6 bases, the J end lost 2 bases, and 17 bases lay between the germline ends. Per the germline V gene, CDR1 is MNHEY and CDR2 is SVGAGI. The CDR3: CASRPPGVTAYEQYF. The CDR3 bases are TGTGCCAGCAGACCCCCGGGGGTCACGGCCTACGAGCAGTACTTC.

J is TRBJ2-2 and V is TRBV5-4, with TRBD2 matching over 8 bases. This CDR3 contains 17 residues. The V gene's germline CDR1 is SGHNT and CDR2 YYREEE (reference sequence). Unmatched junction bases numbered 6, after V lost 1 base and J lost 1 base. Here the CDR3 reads CASSLLVTSENTGELFF. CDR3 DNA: TGTGCCAGCAGCTTGCTCGTGACTAGCGAGAACACCGGGGAGCTGTTTTTT. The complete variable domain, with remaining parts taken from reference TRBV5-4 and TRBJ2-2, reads ETGVTQSPTHLIKTRGQQVTLRCSSQSGHNTVSWYQQALGQGPQFIFQYYREEENGRGNFPPRFSGLQFPNYSSELNVNALELDDSALYLCASSLLVTSENTGELFFGEGSRLTVL.

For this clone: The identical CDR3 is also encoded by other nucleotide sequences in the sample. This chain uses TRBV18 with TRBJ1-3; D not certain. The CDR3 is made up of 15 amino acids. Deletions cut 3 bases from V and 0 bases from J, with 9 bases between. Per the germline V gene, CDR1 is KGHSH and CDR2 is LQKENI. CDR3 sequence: CASSPSESSGNTIYF. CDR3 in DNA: TGTGCCAGCTCACCGTCCGAATCCTCTGGAAACACCATATATTTT.

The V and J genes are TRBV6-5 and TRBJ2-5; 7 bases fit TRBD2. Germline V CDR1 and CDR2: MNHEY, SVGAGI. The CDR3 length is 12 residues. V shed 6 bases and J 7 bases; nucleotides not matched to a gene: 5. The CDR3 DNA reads TGTGCCAGCAGGGGGGGGATCGGGACCCAGTACTTC. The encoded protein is CASRGGIGTQYF.

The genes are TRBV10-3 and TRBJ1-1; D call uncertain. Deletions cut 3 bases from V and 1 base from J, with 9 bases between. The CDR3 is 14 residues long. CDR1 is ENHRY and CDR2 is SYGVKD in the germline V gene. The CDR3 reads CAISDSNRNTEAFF. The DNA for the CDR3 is TGTGCCATCAGTGACTCGAACCGGAACACTGAAGCTTTCTTT.

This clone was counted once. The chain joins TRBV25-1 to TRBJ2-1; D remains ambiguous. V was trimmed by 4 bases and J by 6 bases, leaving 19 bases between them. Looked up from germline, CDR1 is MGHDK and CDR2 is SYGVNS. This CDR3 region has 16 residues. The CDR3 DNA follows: TGTGCCAGCAGTGGGATTCGGGCAGGACGACTCAATGAGCAGTTCTTC. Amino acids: CASSGIRAGRLNEQFF.

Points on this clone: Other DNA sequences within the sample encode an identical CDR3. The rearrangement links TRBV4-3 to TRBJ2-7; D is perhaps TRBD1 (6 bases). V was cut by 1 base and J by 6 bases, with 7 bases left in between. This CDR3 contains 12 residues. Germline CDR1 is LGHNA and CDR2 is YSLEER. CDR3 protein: CASSQGGGEQYF. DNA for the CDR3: TGCGCCAGCAGCCAAGGAGGGGGCGAGCAGTACTTC.

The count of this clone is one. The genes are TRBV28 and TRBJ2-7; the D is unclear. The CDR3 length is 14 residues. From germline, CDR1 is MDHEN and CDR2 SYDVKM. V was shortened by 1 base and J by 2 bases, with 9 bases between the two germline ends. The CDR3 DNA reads TGTGCCAGCAGTTTATTCGCGCTAGCCTACGAGCAGTACTTC. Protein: CASSLFALAYEQYF.

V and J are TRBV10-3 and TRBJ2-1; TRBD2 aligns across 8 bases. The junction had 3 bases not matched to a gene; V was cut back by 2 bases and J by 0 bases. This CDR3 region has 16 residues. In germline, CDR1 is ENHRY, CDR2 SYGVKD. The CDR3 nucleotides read TGTGCCATCAGTGAGGGCGGGAGGATCTCCTACAATGAGCAGTTCTTC. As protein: CAISEGGRISYNEQFF.

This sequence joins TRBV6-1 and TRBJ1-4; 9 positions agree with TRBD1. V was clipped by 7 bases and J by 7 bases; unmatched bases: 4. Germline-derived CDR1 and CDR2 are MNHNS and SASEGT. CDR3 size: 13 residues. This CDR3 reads CASTGTGTEKLFF. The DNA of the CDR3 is TGTGCCAGCACCGGGACAGGGACTGAAAAACTGTTTTTT.

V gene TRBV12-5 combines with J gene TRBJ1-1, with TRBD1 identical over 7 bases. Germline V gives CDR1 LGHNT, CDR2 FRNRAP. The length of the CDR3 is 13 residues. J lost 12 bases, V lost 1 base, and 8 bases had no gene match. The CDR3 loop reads CASGLGTTGYTFF. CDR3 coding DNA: TGTGCTAGTGGTTTGGGGACGACAGGGTATACTTTCTTT.

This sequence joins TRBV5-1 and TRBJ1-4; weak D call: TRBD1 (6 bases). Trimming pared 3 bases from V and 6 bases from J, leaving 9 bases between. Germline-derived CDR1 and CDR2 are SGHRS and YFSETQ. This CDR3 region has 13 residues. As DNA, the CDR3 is TGCGCCAGCAGCTGGGACATTGATGAAAAACTGTTTTTT. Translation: CASSWDIDEKLFF.

The CDR3 region has the DNA TGTGCCAGCAAATCGCGGGAGCTTTACAATGAGCAGTTCTTC. It translates to CASKSRELYNEQFF. The chain links TRBV6-5 to TRBJ2-1; 7 bases map to TRBD2. This CDR3 spans 14 amino acids. Germline values: CDR1 MNHEY, CDR2 SVGAGI. J gave up 4 bases and V 7 bases, and 7 bases lay outside the gene matches.

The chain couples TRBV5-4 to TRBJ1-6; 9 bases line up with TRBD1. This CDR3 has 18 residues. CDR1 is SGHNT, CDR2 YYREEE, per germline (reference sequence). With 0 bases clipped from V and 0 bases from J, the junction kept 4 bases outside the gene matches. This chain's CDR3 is CASSLGGTGSSYNSPLHF. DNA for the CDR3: TGTGCCAGCAGCTTGGGAGGGACAGGGAGCTCCTATAATTCACCCCTCCACTTT.

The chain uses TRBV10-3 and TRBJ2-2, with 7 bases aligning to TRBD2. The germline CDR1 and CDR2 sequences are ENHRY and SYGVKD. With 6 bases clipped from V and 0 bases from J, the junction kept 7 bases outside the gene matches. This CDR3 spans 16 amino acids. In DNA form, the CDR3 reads TGTGCCATCAGCCATTCAGCGGGATCGAACACCGGGGAGCTGTTTTTT. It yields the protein CAISHSAGSNTGELFF.

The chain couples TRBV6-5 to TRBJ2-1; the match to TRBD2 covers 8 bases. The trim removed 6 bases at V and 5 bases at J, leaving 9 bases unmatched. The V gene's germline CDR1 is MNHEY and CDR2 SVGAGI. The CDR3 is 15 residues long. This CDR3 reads CASRQPGLDHNEQFF. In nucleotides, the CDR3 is TGTGCCAGCAGACAACCGGGACTAGACCACAATGAGCAGTTCTTC.

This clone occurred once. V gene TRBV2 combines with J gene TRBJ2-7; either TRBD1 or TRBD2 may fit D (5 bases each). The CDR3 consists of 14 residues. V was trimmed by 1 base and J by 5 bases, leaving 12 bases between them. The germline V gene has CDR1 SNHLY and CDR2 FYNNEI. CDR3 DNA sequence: TGTGCCAGCAGTGAAGGGGGGTCTCTGGACGAGCAGTACTTC. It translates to CASSEGGSLDEQYF. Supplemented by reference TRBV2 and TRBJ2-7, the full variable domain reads EPEVTQTPSHQVTQMGQEVILRCVPISNHLYFYWYRQILGQKVEFLVSFYNNEISEKSEIFDDQFSVERPDGSNFTLKIRSTKLEDSAMYFCASSEGGSLDEQYFGPGTRLTVT.

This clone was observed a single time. The DNA of the CDR3 is TGCGCCAGCAGCTTGGCCCTAGCGGGGCATGAGCAGTTCTTC. Encoded protein: CASSLALAGHEQFF. The V gene is TRBV5-1, the J gene TRBJ2-1; 9 bases are shared with TRBD2. Germline CDR1 is SGHRS and CDR2 is YFSETQ. The trim removed 0 bases at V and 8 bases at J, leaving 3 bases unmatched. CDR3 length: 14 amino acids.

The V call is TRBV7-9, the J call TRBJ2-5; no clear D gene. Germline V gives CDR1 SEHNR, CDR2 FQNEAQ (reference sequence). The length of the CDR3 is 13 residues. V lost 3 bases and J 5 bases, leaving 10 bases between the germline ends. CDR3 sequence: CASSLPPKETQYF. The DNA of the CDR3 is TGTGCCAGCAGCTTGCCACCCAAGGAGACCCAGTACTTC.